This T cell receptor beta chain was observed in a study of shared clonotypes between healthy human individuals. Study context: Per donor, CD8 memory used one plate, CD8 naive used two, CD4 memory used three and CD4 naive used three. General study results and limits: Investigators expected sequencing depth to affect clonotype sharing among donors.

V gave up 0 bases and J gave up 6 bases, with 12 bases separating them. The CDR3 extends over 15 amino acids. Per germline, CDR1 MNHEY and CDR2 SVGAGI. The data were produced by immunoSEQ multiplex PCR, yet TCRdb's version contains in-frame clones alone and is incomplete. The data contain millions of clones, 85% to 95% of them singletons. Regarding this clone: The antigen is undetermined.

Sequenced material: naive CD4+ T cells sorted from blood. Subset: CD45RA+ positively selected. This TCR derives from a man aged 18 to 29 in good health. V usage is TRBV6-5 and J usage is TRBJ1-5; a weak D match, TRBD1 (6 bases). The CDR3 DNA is TGTGCCAGCAGTTACTCGGCCGGAGGGGGTCAGCCCCAGCATTTT. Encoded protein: CASSYSAGGGQPQHF.